This T cell receptor (beta chain) appears in the sequencing data of a study of T cell responses to AZD1222 COVID-19 vaccine. Study-level points and caveats: CD4 TCRs linked to vaccination spanned spike, dominating at 160-218 and 743-854. Repertoire collection took place solely once the T cell response had peaked. Targeting of unmutated variant regions was reportedly seen in nearly half of spike-specific TCRs. Spike-specific TCR breadth and depth both grew after two AZD1222 doses.

The CDR3 spans 18 residues. The V gene end was trimmed by 2 bases and the J gene end by 0 bases; junction bases not matched to a gene: 11. CDR1 and CDR2 from the germline V gene are KGHSH and LQKENI. On this clone itself: Its target is unknown.

Profiling relied on immunoSEQ multiplex PCR, and the TCRdb table lists in-frame clones only, not all of them. This sample carries roughly 100,000 clones, roughly 92% of them seen once, and the ten largest clones take about 5%. Sequencing was performed on peripheral blood, taken on day 0 of AZD1222 vaccination. The chain recombines TRBV18 with TRBJ2-3; 7 bases line up with TRBD2. The receptor comes from an adult in good health. CDR3: CASSPRGLSKPSTDTQYF. The DNA for the CDR3 is TGTGCCAGCTCACCAAGGGGACTATCGAAACCTAGCACAGATACGCAGTATTTT.